Following are 27 T cell receptor beta chains from one sample sequenced in a study of shared clonotypes between healthy human individuals. Some clones are missing from TCRdb's copy, which holds only in-frame ones; the method was immunoSEQ multiplex PCR. The sample comprises about half a million clones, 79% of which are singletons, and roughly 12% rests with the top ten. Material: PBMCs. All receptors derive from a woman aged 40 to 49 in good health. Some clones in this sample may be carry-over from other donors' samples.

Only a few counts were recorded for this clone. The V and J genes are TRBV7-3 and TRBJ2-5; 10 bases line up with TRBD2. CDR1 SGHTA and CDR2 FQGTGA come from the germline V gene. The trim removed 5 bases at V and 2 bases at J, leaving 5 bases unmatched. The CDR3 is 15 amino acids. The CDR3 DNA follows: TGTGCCAGCAGCCTGGGACTAGCGTCTCAAGAGACCCAGTACTTC. Residues: CASSLGLASQETQYF.

CDR3 DNA: TGTGCCAGCAGCTTAGCGCAAGGGGGCACAGATACGCAGTATTTT. This codes for CASSLAQGGTDTQYF. The chain uses TRBV7-9 and TRBJ2-3; the D gene is possibly TRBD1 (5 bases). V was shortened by 0 bases and J by 1 base, with 8 bases between the two germline ends. This CDR3 has 15 residues. The germline V gene encodes CDR1 SEHNR and CDR2 FQNEAQ (reference sequence).

The chain combines TRBV4-1 with TRBJ2-2, with TRBD1 identical over 7 bases. V was clipped by 3 bases and J by 1 base; unmatched bases: 11. This CDR3 has 18 residues. Germline CDR1 reads MGHRA; CDR2 reads YSYEKL. The CDR3 nucleotides are TGCGCCAGCAGCCAGAGGGGGCTAGAGAACATGAACACCGGGGAGCTGTTTTTT. Translated, it gives CASSQRGLENMNTGELFF.

The gene calls are TRBV2 and TRBJ2-7; D is ambiguous. The V gene's germline CDR1 is SNHLY and CDR2 FYNNEI. Deletions cut 2 bases from V and 4 bases from J, with 9 bases between. This CDR3 has 13 amino acids. The CDR3 DNA reads TGTGCCAGCAGTGAACGGACCTTATACGAGCAGTACTTC. It is translated as CASSERTLYEQYF.

To note about this clone: The junction shows a germline mismatch at one end, possibly a read error. CDR3 residues: CASRLRQAEDTEAFF. For the CDR3, the DNA is TGTGCCAGCAGGCTCCGACAGGCCGAGGACACTGAAGCCTTCTTT. This chain links TRBV28 with TRBJ1-1; TRBD1 is a possible D gene (6 bases). The length of the CDR3 is 15 residues. Germline V lookup: CDR1 MDHEN, CDR2 SYDVKM.

This clone has only a few counts. The chain uses TRBV2 and TRBJ2-3; 10 bases align to TRBD2. V gave up 7 bases and J gave up 4 bases; unmatched junction bases: 5. This CDR3 has 14 residues. Germline V CDR1 and CDR2: SNHLY, FYNNEI. In nucleotides, the CDR3 is TGTGCCAGCAAGGAAGCGGGAGGGGCAGATACGCAGTATTTT. Protein: CASKEAGGADTQYF.

V gene TRBV6-1 combines with J gene TRBJ2-5; D gene ambiguous. Germline V gene sequence: CDR1 MNHNS, CDR2 SASEGT. The V end lost 2 bases, the J end lost 5 bases, and 6 bases lay between the germline ends. This CDR3 spans 12 amino acids. CDR3 sequence (DNA): TGTGCCAGCAGTGAAAAGGTGGAGACCCAGTACTTC. Encoded protein: CASSEKVETQYF.

Only one count was recorded for this clone. The chain employs TRBV30 and TRBJ2-7, with D possibly TRBD2 on 6 matching bases. V shed 4 bases and J shed 1 base, with 11 bases lying between them. Germline V gene data show CDR1 as GTSNPN and CDR2 as SVGIG (reference sequence). There are 13 residues in the CDR3. CDR3 nucleotides: TGTGCCTGGACCCGGGGACTTTCCTACGAGCAGTACTTC. This encodes CAWTRGLSYEQYF.

V gene TRBV28 combines with J gene TRBJ2-4; D remains ambiguous. With 5 bases removed from V and 1 base from J, the gap between germline ends came to 15 bases. The germline V gene has CDR1 MDHEN and CDR2 SYDVKM. The CDR3 runs 16 residues. DNA for the CDR3: TGTGCCAGCAGTCACCACACGCTGGCCGCCAAAAACATTCAGTACTTC. Protein product: CASSHHTLAAKNIQYF.

V usage is TRBV10-3 and J usage is TRBJ2-1; TRBD2 agrees at 7 bases. The germline CDR1 and CDR2 sequences are ENHRY and SYGVKD. The CDR3 is 14 amino acids. The J segment lost 7 bases and the V segment lost 10 bases, leaving 13 bases of the junction unmatched. The CDR3 here is CATDSGGRINEQFF. CDR3 coding DNA: TGTGCCACTGATTCGGGGGGACGGATTAATGAGCAGTTCTTC.

This clone was seen a handful of times. The J gene is TRBJ1-1, the V gene TRBV19; D not resolved. The ends were cut back, 5 bases at V and 3 bases at J, with 10 bases in the middle. Germline CDR1 reads LNHDA; CDR2 reads SQIVND (reference sequence). CDR3 size: 13 residues. Here the CDR3 DNA reads TGTGCCAGTAGTTGGACGGGCGACACTGAAGCTTTCTTT. Its protein product is CASSWTGDTEAFF.

The rearrangement joins TRBV6-1 to TRBJ2-3; TRBD2 matches at 7 bases. CDR1 is MNHNS and CDR2 is SASEGT in the germline V gene. V was pared by 1 base and J by 4 bases, with 5 bases of the junction left unmatched. The CDR3 sequence is 15 residues long. CDR3 residues: CASSEVGSGADTQYF. CDR3 DNA: TGTGCCAGCAGTGAAGTCGGGAGCGGGGCAGATACGCAGTATTTT.

A word on this clone: A much more abundant neighbour one base away suggests this may be a read error. CDR3 nucleotides: TGCAGCGTTGCGGCCCACGGTTACGGGCAGTACTTC. As protein: CSVAAHGYGQYF. The V and J genes are TRBV29-1 and TRBJ2-7; D is unresolved. CDR1 SQVTM and CDR2 ANQGSEA come from the germline V gene. This CDR3 has 12 residues.

The chain combines TRBV7-6 with TRBJ2-3; no reliable D call. CDR3 length equals 16 residues. V shed 4 bases and J shed 2 bases, with 16 bases lying between them. The germline gives CDR1 SGHVS, CDR2 FNYEAQ. The CDR3 nucleotides are TGTGCCAGCAGCTCCTCAGTGGGCGAGAACACAGATACGCAGTATTTT. Protein sequence: CASSSSVGENTDTQYF.

The chain links TRBV10-2 to TRBJ2-1; 9 bases fit TRBD2. From germline, CDR1 is WSHSY and CDR2 SAAADI. This CDR3 has 19 amino acids. J lost 4 bases, V lost 6 bases, and 19 bases had no gene match. CDR3 bases: TGCGCCAGCAGCTCAATAGATCTAGCGGGAACCAGCTCTTACAATGAGCAGTTCTTC. It specifies CASSSIDLAGTSSYNEQFF.

The chain recombines TRBV6-1 with TRBJ1-4; D unresolved. The length of the CDR3 is 14 residues. Germline V gene data show CDR1 as MNHNS and CDR2 as SASEGT. Trimming took 5 bases from V and 7 from J, leaving 14 bases between them. The CDR3 DNA reads TGTGCCAGCAGTCAACACGCCAGGAGTGAAAAACTGTTTTTT. Translation gives CASSQHARSEKLFF.

V gene TRBV7-7 combines with J gene TRBJ2-1, with D uncertain. The CDR3 contains 15 residues. From germline, CDR1 is SSHAT and CDR2 FNYEAQ (reference sequence). Trimming removed 2 bases from V and 1 base from J, with 9 bases in between. The CDR3 region is CASSLSRQSYNEQFF. CDR3 coding DNA: TGTGCCAGCAGCTTAAGTCGTCAGTCCTACAATGAGCAGTTCTTC. Filled out from reference TRBV7-7 and TRBJ2-1, the complete variable domain reads GAGVSQSPRYKVTKRGQDVTLRCDPISSHATLYWYQQALGQGPEFLTYFNYEAQPDKSGLPSDRFSAERPEGSISTLTIQRTEQRDSAMYRCASSLSRQSYNEQFFGPGTRLTVL.

This clone was counted a single time. V is TRBV9 and J is TRBJ2-1; D unresolved. V shed 3 bases and J shed 2 bases, with 15 bases lying between them. The germline V gene has CDR1 SGDLS and CDR2 YYNGEE. The CDR3 is 16 amino acids. The CDR3 sequence: CASSGHNTGPYNEQFF. The CDR3 DNA reads TGTGCCAGCAGCGGACACAACACCGGACCCTACAATGAGCAGTTCTTC.

The V gene is TRBV5-4, the J gene TRBJ2-7; 11 bases are shared with TRBD1. V lost 3 bases and J lost 2; bases outside the gene matches: 4. The CDR3 has 15 amino acids. Germline V lookup: CDR1 SGHNT, CDR2 YYREEE (reference sequence). The CDR3 spells CASSSRTGGAYEQYF. In DNA, the CDR3 is TGTGCCAGCAGCTCCCGGACAGGGGGCGCCTACGAGCAGTACTTC.

This clone was seen a handful of times. The CDR3 loop is CASSIQGGNEQYF. The CDR3 DNA follows: TGTGCCAGTAGTATCCAGGGTGGGAACGAGCAGTACTTC. This sequence joins TRBV19 and TRBJ2-7, with D possibly being TRBD1 (5 bases). The CDR3 extends over 13 amino acids. Germline assignment: CDR1 LNHDA and CDR2 SQIVND (reference sequence). V lost 3 bases to trimming and J lost 5 bases, with 11 bases between them.

The chain is built from TRBV2 and TRBJ1-2; 8 nucleotides line up with TRBD1. There are 15 residues in the CDR3. V trimming: 6 bases; J trimming: 4 bases; junction bases outside the gene matches: 10. Per the germline V gene, CDR1 is SNHLY and CDR2 is FYNNEI. The CDR3 bases are TGTGCCAGCAGGGGGGACAGGACCCTTATCTATGGCTACACCTTC. Its protein product is CASRGDRTLIYGYTF.

This clone showed up just a few times. V is TRBV5-1 and J is TRBJ1-1; a weak D match, TRBD1 (5 bases). Germline V gene sequence: CDR1 SGHRS, CDR2 YFSETQ. Trimming took off 0 bases at V and 1 base at J, with 10 bases between the two ends. The CDR3 length is 15 residues. The CDR3 loop is CASSLVGPENTEAFF. The CDR3 region has the DNA TGCGCCAGCAGCTTGGTGGGACCGGAGAACACTGAAGCTTTCTTT.

V gene TRBV6-1 combines with J gene TRBJ2-2; perhaps TRBD2 as D (6 bases). Germline CDR1 reads MNHNS; CDR2 reads SASEGT. Trimming shortened V by 6 bases and J by 4 bases, and 12 bases separated the two germline ends. The CDR3 contains 14 residues. As DNA, the CDR3 is TGTGCCAGCAGCGTTTTGGGAGGCACCGGGGAGCTGTTTTTT. Protein product: CASSVLGGTGELFF.

The chain recombines TRBV7-2 with TRBJ2-5; D is possibly TRBD2 (5 bases). Germline-derived CDR1 and CDR2 are SGHTA and FQGNSA. The CDR3 covers 17 residues. The V end was cut by 5 bases, the J end by 4 bases, with 23 bases between. The CDR3 nucleotides are TGTGCCAGCAGCCCTAACCCAGCAGCGGTGCGCGGAGAGACCCAGTACTTC. It translates to CASSPNPAAVRGETQYF. Complete variable domain (other parts from reference TRBV7-2 and TRBJ2-5): GAGVSQSPSNKVTEKGKDVELRCDPISGHTALYWYRQSLGQGLEFLIYFQGNSAPDKSGLPSDRFSAERTGGSVSTLTIQRTQQEDSAVYLCASSPNPAAVRGETQYFGPGTRLLVL.

On this clone itself: A much more abundant neighbour one base away suggests this may be a read error. The V and J genes are TRBV5-1 and TRBJ1-5, with 7 bases matching TRBD1. This CDR3 region has 14 residues. The V segment lost 4 bases and the J segment 1 base; nucleotides outside the gene matches: 2. Looked up from germline, CDR1 is SGHRS and CDR2 is YFSETQ. The DNA of the CDR3 is TGCGCCAGCAGCCCGACAGGGAGCAATCAGCCCCAGCATTTT. This sequence encodes CASSPTGSNQPQHF.

This clone has just one count. This same CDR3 is encoded by further DNA sequences in the sample. The chain has TRBV5-1 and TRBJ2-2, with no clear D. Trimming removed 0 bases from V and 6 bases from J, with 6 bases in between. The CDR3 extends over 13 amino acids. Per the germline V gene, CDR1 is SGHRS and CDR2 is YFSETQ. Here the CDR3 DNA reads TGCGCCAGCAGCTTGGACCCAGCCGGGGAGCTGTTTTTT. Translated, it gives CASSLDPAGELFF.

To note about this clone: It may be a read error: a sequence one base away is much more abundant. Distinct nucleotide sequences in the sample also encode this CDR3. The chain carries TRBV7-2 and TRBJ2-3; D call uncertain. This CDR3 has 14 amino acids. The germline V and J ends were trimmed by 5 bases and 0 bases, with 9 bases remaining between them. From germline, CDR1 is SGHTA and CDR2 FQGNSA. Here the CDR3 DNA reads TGTGCCAGCAGCCCGACGACCAGCACAGATACGCAGTATTTT. Translated: CASSPTTSTDTQYF.